Below are 21 T cell receptor beta chains sequenced from a single sample in a study of shared clonotypes between healthy human individuals. Positively selected for CCR7, the CD45RO-negative cells used as naive CD8 cells excluded terminally differentiated effector memory CD45RA+ cells. Assay used: immunoSEQ multiplex PCR; TCRdb lists only in-frame clones, some missing. The sample includes 500,000 to 700,000 clones, roughly 95% of them seen just once. The sequenced sample consisted of naive CD8+ T cells sorted from blood. Receptors were obtained from a woman younger than 45 in good health.

This sequence joins TRBV28 and TRBJ1-1; tentative D call: TRBD1 (5 bases). There are 12 residues in the CDR3. Germline-derived CDR1 and CDR2 are MDHEN and SYDVKM. V was pared by 3 bases and J by 12 bases, with 14 bases between. CDR3 nucleotides: TGTGCCAGCAGTTTGGGGGATCTAATTACTTTCTTT. Amino acid sequence: CASSLGDLITFF. Full variable domain (missing parts from reference TRBV28 and TRBJ1-1): DVKVTQSSRYLVKRTGEKVFLECVQDMDHENMFWYRQDPGLGLRLIYFSYDVKMKEKGDIPEGYSVSREKKERFSLILESASTNQTSMYLCASSLGDLITFFGQGTRLTVV.

The chain employs TRBV19 and TRBJ1-1; the D is unclear. CDR3 length: 17 amino acids. Germline lookup yields CDR1 LNHDA and CDR2 SQIVND (reference sequence). The V end was cut by 8 bases, the J end by 4 bases, with 26 bases between. The CDR3 coding sequence is TGTGCCAGTGGTAACATCAGTCCCGGGATCGTGGGCACTGAAGCTTTCTTT. As protein: CASGNISPGIVGTEAFF. Looking up the rest from reference TRBV19 and TRBJ1-1 gives the full variable domain: DGGITQSPKYLFRKEGQNVTLSCEQNLNHDAMYWYRQDPGQGLRLIYYSQIVNDFQKGDIAEGYSVSREKKESFPLTVTSAQKNPTAFYLCASGNISPGIVGTEAFFGQGTRLTVV.

The chain joins TRBV2 to TRBJ2-2, with D possibly matching TRBD1 (5 bases). Trimming removed 3 bases from V and 3 bases from J, with 17 bases in between. The CDR3 is made up of 17 amino acids. Per germline, CDR1 SNHLY and CDR2 FYNNEI. CDR3 residues: CASSDMERGIDTGELFF. The CDR3 DNA follows: TGTGCCAGCAGTGATATGGAAAGGGGTATAGACACCGGGGAGCTGTTTTTT. Filled out from reference TRBV2 and TRBJ2-2, the complete variable domain reads EPEVTQTPSHQVTQMGQEVILRCVPISNHLYFYWYRQILGQKVEFLVSFYNNEISEKSEIFDDQFSVERPDGSNFTLKIRSTKLEDSAMYFCASSDMERGIDTGELFFGEGSRLTVL.

V usage is TRBV29-1 and J usage is TRBJ2-7; D may be TRBD2 (7 bases). CDR1 SQVTM and CDR2 ANQGSEA come from the germline V gene. The CDR3 has 14 amino acids. V lost 3 bases to trimming and J lost 0 bases, with 12 bases between them. CDR3 nucleotide sequence: TGCAGCGTTGAGCATAGGGGGGGCTCCTACGAGCAGTACTTC. Translated, it gives CSVEHRGGSYEQYF.

The gene calls are TRBV7-6 and TRBJ1-2; perhaps TRBD1 as D (6 bases). Germline lookup yields CDR1 SGHVS and CDR2 FNYEAQ. Trimming left V 1 base short and J 4 bases short, with 13 bases between. The CDR3 contains 15 residues. This chain's CDR3 is CASSLVPGAGYGYTF. Written as DNA, the CDR3 is TGTGCCAGCAGCTTAGTTCCGGGGGCGGGCTATGGCTACACCTTC.

The chain couples TRBV5-1 to TRBJ2-7, with TRBD2 matching over 10 bases. CDR1 is SGHRS and CDR2 is YFSETQ in the germline V gene. The CDR3 extends over 20 amino acids. The V and J ends lost 0 bases and 0 bases, in that order; junction bases with no gene match: 15. The CDR3 DNA reads as TGCGCCAGCAGCTTGGAGCTTAGCGGGAGGATTCGGAACAGCTCCTACGAGCAGTACTTC. Translation gives CASSLELSGRIRNSSYEQYF.

Only one count was recorded for this clone. V and J are TRBV27 and TRBJ2-1; 7 nucleotides match TRBD2. The J segment lost 1 base and the V segment lost 6 bases, leaving 6 bases of the junction unmatched. The CDR3 totals 15 residues. Germline V gene sequence: CDR1 MNHEY, CDR2 SMNVEV (reference sequence). CDR3 amino acids: CASSQVGGSYNEQFF. DNA for the CDR3: TGTGCCAGCAGCCAAGTGGGAGGGTCCTACAATGAGCAGTTCTTC.

This clone was counted once. The chain uses TRBV6-5 and TRBJ1-5; D ambiguous. This CDR3 spans 12 amino acids. V was trimmed by 4 bases and J by 7 bases, leaving 8 bases between them. Germline V gene data show CDR1 as MNHEY and CDR2 as SVGAGI. The CDR3 nucleotides are TGTGCCAGCAGTTTGGTCGGGCAGCCCCAGCATTTT. Amino acid sequence: CASSLVGQPQHF.

This rearrangement joins TRBV10-3 to TRBJ1-1; no firm D call. The CDR3 consists of 15 residues. The germline CDR1 and CDR2 sequences are ENHRY and SYGVKD. V dropped 3 bases and J dropped 4 bases, with 15 bases sitting between them. In nucleotides, the CDR3 is TGTGCCATCAGTGACGCAGGTCTGAGGAGCACTGAAGCTTTCTTT. It translates to CAISDAGLRSTEAFF.

The chain uses TRBV7-8 and TRBJ2-1; a possible D gene is TRBD2 (7 bases). The length of the CDR3 is 15 residues. CDR1 and CDR2 from the germline V gene are SGHVS and FQNEAQ. The V end lost 5 bases, the J end lost 2 bases, and 13 bases lay between the germline ends. The CDR3 spells CASSLGGGTYNEQFF. The CDR3 DNA reads TGTGCCAGCAGCCTAGGGGGAGGGACCTACAATGAGCAGTTCTTC.

The sample holds one count of this clone. This CDR3 is CASSPDRWVAYEQYF. The DNA of the CDR3 is TGTGCCAGCAGTCCGGACAGGTGGGTGGCCTACGAGCAGTACTTC. The chain couples TRBV27 to TRBJ2-5, with 7 bases matching TRBD1. The J call is in doubt because the DNA end fits TRBJ2-7 better. Per germline, CDR1 MNHEY and CDR2 SMNVEV (reference sequence). The CDR3 covers 15 residues.

This clone has a single count. The chain employs TRBV19 and TRBJ1-5; unclear D gene. The V gene's germline CDR1 is LNHDA and CDR2 SQIVND (reference sequence). The CDR3 spans 16 residues. V was shortened by 0 bases and J by 1 base, with 10 bases between the two germline ends. CDR3 DNA: TGTGCCAGTAGTATAGATACGGGTATGAGCAATCAGCCCCAGCATTTT. Translating it yields CASSIDTGMSNQPQHF. The full variable domain, completed using reference TRBV19 and TRBJ1-5, is DGGITQSPKYLFRKEGQNVTLSCEQNLNHDAMYWYRQDPGQGLRLIYYSQIVNDFQKGDIAEGYSVSREKKESFPLTVTSAQKNPTAFYLCASSIDTGMSNQPQHFGDGTRLSIL.

CDR3 protein: CASSKSPGQGGEQYF. Here the CDR3 DNA reads TGTGCCAGCAGTAAAAGCCCGGGACAGGGTGGCGAGCAGTACTTC. The rearrangement links TRBV28 to TRBJ2-7; TRBD1 matches at 9 bases. Looked up from germline, CDR1 is MDHEN and CDR2 is SYDVKM. This CDR3 has 15 residues. Germline trimming cut 5 bases from V and 6 bases from J; bases unmatched to any gene: 11.

This clone was found once. The V gene is TRBV9, the J gene TRBJ2-7; 9 bases align to TRBD1. The ends lost 4 bases at V and 3 bases at J; junction bases unmatched: 8. This CDR3 is built from 15 residues. From germline, CDR1 is SGDLS and CDR2 YYNGEE. The chain's CDR3 is CASSPQTGGNYEQYF. The CDR3 DNA follows: TGTGCCAGCAGCCCACAGACAGGGGGTAACTACGAGCAGTACTTC.

The chain is built from TRBV19 and TRBJ1-5; TRBD1 matches 7 bases. In germline, CDR1 is LNHDA, CDR2 SQIVND (reference sequence). This CDR3 region has 17 residues. Germline trimming cut 3 bases from V and 1 base from J; bases unmatched to any gene: 9. The CDR3 DNA reads TGTGCCAGTAGTATTCCGGCAGGGGGGGAAAGCAATCAGCCCCAGCATTTT. Translated, it gives CASSIPAGGESNQPQHF.

The rearrangement joins TRBV29-1 to TRBJ2-1; unclear D gene. The germline V gene has CDR1 SQVTM and CDR2 ANQGSEA. This CDR3 is built from 13 residues. V lost 5 bases to trimming and J lost 0 bases, with 8 bases between them. CDR3 in amino acids: CSVLYASYNEQFF. The CDR3 DNA follows: TGCAGCGTTCTGTATGCCTCCTACAATGAGCAGTTCTTC.

This chain connects TRBV27 to TRBJ1-1; tentatively, D is TRBD1 (5 bases). Trimming took 3 bases from V and 4 from J, leaving 9 bases between them. Germline V gene lookup returns CDR1 MNHEY and CDR2 SMNVEV (reference sequence). The CDR3 totals 13 residues. CDR3 sequence: CASSFRGSTEAFF. The CDR3, as DNA: TGTGCCAGCAGTTTTCGGGGGAGCACTGAAGCTTTCTTT.

The J gene is TRBJ2-7, the V gene TRBV9; possibly TRBD2 for D (5 bases). From germline, CDR1 is SGDLS and CDR2 YYNGEE. Between the trimmed V and J ends, which lost 4 bases and 2 bases, there was a span of 25 bases. The CDR3 has 18 residues. The CDR3 sequence is CASSLLPVIGENPYEQYF. As DNA, the CDR3 is TGTGCCAGCAGCCTACTTCCGGTAATCGGGGAGAACCCCTACGAGCAGTACTTC.

This chain connects TRBV13 to TRBJ2-5, with a tentative D call TRBD1 (5 bases). Germline V gives CDR1 PRHDT, CDR2 FYEKMQ (reference sequence). This CDR3 region has 16 residues. Trimming cost V 4 bases and J 1 base, with 16 bases left between them. CDR3 protein: CASSSSERGTQETQYF. CDR3 coding DNA: TGTGCCAGCAGCTCCTCCGAAAGGGGAACCCAAGAGACCCAGTACTTC.

The V gene is TRBV28, the J gene TRBJ2-7; 9 bases align to TRBD2. V shed 9 bases, J shed 3 bases, and the junction held 9 bases outside the gene matches. This CDR3 comprises 14 residues. The germline V gene has CDR1 MDHEN and CDR2 SYDVKM. Here the CDR3 DNA reads TGTGCCAGTACCTTTAGCGGGAGCAACTACGAGCAGTACTTC. It is translated as CASTFSGSNYEQYF.

Concerning this clone: A much larger clone lies a single base off, so this may be a read error. Within the sample, other DNA sequences also encode this same CDR3. V and J are TRBV11-2 and TRBJ2-7; possibly TRBD2 for D (5 bases). Germline CDR1 is SGHAT and CDR2 is FQNNGV. Trimming removed 1 base from V and 1 base from J, with 5 bases in between. CDR3 length: 13 amino acids. The CDR3 here is CASSLGGSYEQYF. CDR3 coding DNA: TGTGCCAGCAGCTTAGGCGGGTCCTACGAGCAGTACTTC.